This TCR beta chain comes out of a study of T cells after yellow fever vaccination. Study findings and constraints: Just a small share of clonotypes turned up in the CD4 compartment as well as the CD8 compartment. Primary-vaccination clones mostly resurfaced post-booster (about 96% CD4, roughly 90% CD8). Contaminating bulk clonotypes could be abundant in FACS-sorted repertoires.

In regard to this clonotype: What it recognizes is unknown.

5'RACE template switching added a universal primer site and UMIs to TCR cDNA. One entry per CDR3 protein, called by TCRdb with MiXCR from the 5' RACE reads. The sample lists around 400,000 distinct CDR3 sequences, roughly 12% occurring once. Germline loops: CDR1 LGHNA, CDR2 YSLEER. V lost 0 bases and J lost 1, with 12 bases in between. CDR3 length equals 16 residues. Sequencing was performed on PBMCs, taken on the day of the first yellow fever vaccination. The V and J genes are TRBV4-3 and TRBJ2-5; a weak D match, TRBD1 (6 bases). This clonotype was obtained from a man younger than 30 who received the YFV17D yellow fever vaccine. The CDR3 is CASSQDLDRPQETQYF. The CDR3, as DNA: TGCGCCAGCAGCCAAGATCTGGACAGACCCCAAGAGACCCAGTACTTC.